The present entry profiles one T cell receptor beta chain with its context. The authors ran a second PCR of roughly 7 to 11 cycles using a sample-barcoded 5' primer and a J-beta primer mix. There were at least 3 million CDR3-containing paired-end reads obtained from each sample. A single record per CDR3 protein comes from TCRdb applying MiXCR to the 5' RACE reads. The sample holds roughly 700,000 distinct CDR3 sequences; roughly 25% are singletons and the top ten take more than 8.5%. The data derive from a study of blood T cells in healthy people across ages. V gave up 4 bases and J gave up 6 bases; unmatched junction bases: 10. Per the germline V gene, CDR1 is ENHRY and CDR2 is SYGVKD. The CDR3 is 17 amino acids. This sample also belongs to another study, concerning T cells of mothers and their children.

V is TRBV10-3 and J is TRBJ2-3; TRBD2 matches at 13 bases. Material: blood. This clonotype originated in a boy between 10 and 17 years old in good health. The CDR3 DNA sequence: TGTGCCATCAGTGGAGTGAGGACTAGCGGGAGTTTGGATACGCAGTATTTT. Its translation is CAISGVRTSGSLDTQYF.